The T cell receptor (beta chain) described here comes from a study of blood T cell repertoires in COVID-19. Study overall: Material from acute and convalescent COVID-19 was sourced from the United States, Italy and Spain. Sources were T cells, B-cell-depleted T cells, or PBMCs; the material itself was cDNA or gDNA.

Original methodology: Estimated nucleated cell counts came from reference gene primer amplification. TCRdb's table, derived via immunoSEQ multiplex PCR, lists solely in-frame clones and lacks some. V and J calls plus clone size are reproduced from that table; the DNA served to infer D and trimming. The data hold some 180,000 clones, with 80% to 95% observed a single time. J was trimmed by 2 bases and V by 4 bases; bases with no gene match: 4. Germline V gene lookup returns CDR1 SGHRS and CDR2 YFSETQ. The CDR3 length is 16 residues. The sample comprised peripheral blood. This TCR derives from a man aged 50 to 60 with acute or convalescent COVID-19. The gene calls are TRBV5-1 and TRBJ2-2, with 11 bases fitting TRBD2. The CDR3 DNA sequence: TGCGCCAGCAGCGGTACTAGCGGGGGAAACACCGGGGAGCTGTTTTTT. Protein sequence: CASSGTSGGNTGELFF.